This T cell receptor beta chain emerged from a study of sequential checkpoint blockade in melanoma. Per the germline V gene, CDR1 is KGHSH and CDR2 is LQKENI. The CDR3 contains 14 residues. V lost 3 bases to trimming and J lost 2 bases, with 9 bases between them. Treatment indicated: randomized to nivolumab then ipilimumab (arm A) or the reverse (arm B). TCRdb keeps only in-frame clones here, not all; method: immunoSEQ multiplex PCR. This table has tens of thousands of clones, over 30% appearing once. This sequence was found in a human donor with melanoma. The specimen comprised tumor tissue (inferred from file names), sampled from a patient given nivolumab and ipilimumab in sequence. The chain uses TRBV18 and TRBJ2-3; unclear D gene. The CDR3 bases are TGTGCCAGCTCACCTACAGATCTCACAGATACGCAGTATTTT. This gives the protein CASSPTDLTDTQYF.